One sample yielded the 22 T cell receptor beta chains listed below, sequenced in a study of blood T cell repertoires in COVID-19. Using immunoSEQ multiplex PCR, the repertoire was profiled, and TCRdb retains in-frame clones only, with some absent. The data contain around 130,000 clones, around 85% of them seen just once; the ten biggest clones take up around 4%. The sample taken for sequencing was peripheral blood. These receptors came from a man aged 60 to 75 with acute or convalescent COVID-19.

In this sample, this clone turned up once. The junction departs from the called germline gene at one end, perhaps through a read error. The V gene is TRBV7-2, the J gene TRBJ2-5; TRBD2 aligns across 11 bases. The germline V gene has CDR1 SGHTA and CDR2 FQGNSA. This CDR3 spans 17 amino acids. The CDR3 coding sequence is TGTGCCAGCAGGTTAGCGGGAGGGCCGATCACCCAAGAGACCCAGTACTTC. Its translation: CASRLAGGPITQETQYF.

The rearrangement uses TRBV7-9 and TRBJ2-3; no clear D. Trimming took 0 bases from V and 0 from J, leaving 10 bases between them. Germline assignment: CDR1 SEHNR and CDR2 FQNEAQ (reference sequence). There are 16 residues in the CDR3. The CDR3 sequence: CASSLAALTSTDTQYF. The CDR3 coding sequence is TGTGCCAGCAGCTTAGCCGCGTTGACTAGCACAGATACGCAGTATTTT.

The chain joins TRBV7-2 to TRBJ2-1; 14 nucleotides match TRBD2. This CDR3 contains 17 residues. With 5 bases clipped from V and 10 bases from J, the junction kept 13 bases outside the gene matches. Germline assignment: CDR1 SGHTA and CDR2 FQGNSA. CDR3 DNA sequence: TGTGCCAGCAGCACAACGGCGAGACTAGCGGGAGGGGGAGAGCAGTTCTTC. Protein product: CASSTTARLAGGGEQFF.

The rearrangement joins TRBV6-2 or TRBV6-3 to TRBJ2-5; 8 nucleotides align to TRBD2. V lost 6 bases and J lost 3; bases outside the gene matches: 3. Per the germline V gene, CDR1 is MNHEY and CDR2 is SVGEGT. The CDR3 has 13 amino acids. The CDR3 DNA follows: TGTGCCAGCAGCTTTAGCGGGAAAGAGACCCAGTACTTC. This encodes CASSFSGKETQYF.

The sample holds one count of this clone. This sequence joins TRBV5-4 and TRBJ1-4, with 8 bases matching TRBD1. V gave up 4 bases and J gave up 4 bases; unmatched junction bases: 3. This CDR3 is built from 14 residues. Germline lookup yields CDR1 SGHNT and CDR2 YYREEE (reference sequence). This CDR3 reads CASSTTGGNEKLFF. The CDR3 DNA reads TGTGCCAGCAGCACAACAGGGGGTAATGAAAAACTGTTTTTT.

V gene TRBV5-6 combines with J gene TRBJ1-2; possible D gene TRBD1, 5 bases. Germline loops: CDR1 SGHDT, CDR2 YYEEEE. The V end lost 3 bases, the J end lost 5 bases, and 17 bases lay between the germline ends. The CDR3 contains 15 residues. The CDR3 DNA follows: TGTGCCAGCAGCTCCTACTCGACAGAGAGTTATGGCTACACCTTC. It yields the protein CASSSYSTESYGYTF.

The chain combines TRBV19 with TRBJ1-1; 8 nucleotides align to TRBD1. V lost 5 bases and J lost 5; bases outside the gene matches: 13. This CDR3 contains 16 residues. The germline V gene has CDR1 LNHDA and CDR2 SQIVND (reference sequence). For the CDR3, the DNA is TGTGCCAGTAGTCCCCGGACAGGGAGTTATGGTACTGAAGCTTTCTTT. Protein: CASSPRTGSYGTEAFF. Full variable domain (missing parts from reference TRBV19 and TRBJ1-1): DGGITQSPKYLFRKEGQNVTLSCEQNLNHDAMYWYRQDPGQGLRLIYYSQIVNDFQKGDIAEGYSVSREKKESFPLTVTSAQKNPTAFYLCASSPRTGSYGTEAFFGQGTRLTVV.

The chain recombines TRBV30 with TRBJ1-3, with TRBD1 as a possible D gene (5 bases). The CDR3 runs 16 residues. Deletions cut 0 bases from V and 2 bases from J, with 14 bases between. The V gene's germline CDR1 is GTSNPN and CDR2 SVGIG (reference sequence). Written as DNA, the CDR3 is TGTGCCTGGAGTGTATCACCAGGGTCAGCTGGAAACACCATATATTTT. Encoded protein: CAWSVSPGSAGNTIYF.

The CDR3 nucleotides are TGTGCCAGCGGCCGGCAGGCGATCAACACCGGGGAGCTGTTTTTT. Translating gives CASGRQAINTGELFF. The rearrangement uses TRBV9 and TRBJ2-2; no clear D gene. The V end lost 7 bases, the J end lost 2 bases, and 15 bases lay between the germline ends. The length of the CDR3 is 15 residues. CDR1 is SGDLS, CDR2 YYNGEE, per germline.

The CDR3 DNA sequence: TGCGCCAGCAGCCAACAGGTCGCGAGCTCCTACGAGCAGTACTTC. It yields the protein CASSQQVASSYEQYF. J is TRBJ2-7 and V is TRBV4-1; the D is unclear. Germline CDR1 MGHRA, CDR2 YSYEKL. V dropped 2 bases and J dropped 0 bases, with 11 bases sitting between them. The CDR3 is 15 amino acids.

The CDR3 DNA reads TGTGCCAGCACCTTCGGGGTGGGGGGAGTACCCTACAATGAGCAGTTCTTC. This sequence encodes CASTFGVGGVPYNEQFF. J is TRBJ2-1 and V is TRBV7-2, with D possibly matching TRBD2 (6 bases). CDR1 is SGHTA, CDR2 FQGNSA, per germline. CDR3 length: 17 residues. Trimming pared 7 bases from V and 2 bases from J, leaving 21 bases between.

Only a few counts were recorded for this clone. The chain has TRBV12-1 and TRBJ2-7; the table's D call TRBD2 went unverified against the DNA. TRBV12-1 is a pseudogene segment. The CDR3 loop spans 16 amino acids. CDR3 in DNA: TGTGCCAGCAGCTACGCCCACGAGCGTGCTCCGCGGGAGCAGTACTTC. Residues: CASSYAHERAPREQYF.

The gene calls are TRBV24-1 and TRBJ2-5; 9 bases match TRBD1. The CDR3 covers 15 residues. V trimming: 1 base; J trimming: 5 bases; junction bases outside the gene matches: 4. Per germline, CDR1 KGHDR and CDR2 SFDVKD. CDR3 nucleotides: TGTGCCACCAGTGATTTACAGGGGGCAGCGGAGACCCAGTACTTC. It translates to CATSDLQGAAETQYF.

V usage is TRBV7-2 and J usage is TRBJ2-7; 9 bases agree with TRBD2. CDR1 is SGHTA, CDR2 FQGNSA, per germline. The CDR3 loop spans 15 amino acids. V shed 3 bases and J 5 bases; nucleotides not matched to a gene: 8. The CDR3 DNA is TGTGCCAGCAGCTTCCGTACTAGCGGGTGGGACGAGCAGTACTTC. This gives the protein CASSFRTSGWDEQYF.

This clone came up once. The CDR3 is CASSVGGLLDTQYF. CDR3 coding DNA: TGTGCCAGCAGCGTAGGGGGCTTGCTGGATACGCAGTATTTT. V usage is TRBV9 and J usage is TRBJ2-3; possibly TRBD1 for D (5 bases). The length of the CDR3 is 14 residues. V lost 0 bases to trimming and J lost 6 bases, with 11 bases between them. Per germline, CDR1 SGDLS and CDR2 YYNGEE.

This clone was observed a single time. The CDR3 spells CASSEARGEFF. The CDR3 DNA sequence: TGTGCCAGCAGTGAGGCCAGGGGGGAGTTCTTC. This chain uses TRBV2 with TRBJ2-1, with a tentative D call TRBD1 (7 bases). There are 11 residues in the CDR3. V was shortened by 3 bases and J by 14 bases, with 11 bases between the two germline ends. CDR1 is SNHLY and CDR2 is FYNNEI in the germline V gene.

CDR3 protein: CASSSQGQFYEQYF. The CDR3 nucleotides are TGTGCCAGCAGCTCGCAGGGTCAGTTTTACGAGCAGTACTTC. The J gene is TRBJ2-7, the V gene TRBV5-4; possibly TRBD1 for D (5 bases). The germline V and J ends were trimmed by 3 bases and 4 bases, with 14 bases remaining between them. The CDR3 covers 14 residues. The V gene's germline CDR1 is SGHNT and CDR2 YYREEE (reference sequence).

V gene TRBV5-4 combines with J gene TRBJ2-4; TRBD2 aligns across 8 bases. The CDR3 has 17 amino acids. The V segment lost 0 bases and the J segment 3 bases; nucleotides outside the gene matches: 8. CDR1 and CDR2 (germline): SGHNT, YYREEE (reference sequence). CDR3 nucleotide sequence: TGTGCCAGCAGCTTGGACCCTTCAGGGACTAGCAAAAACATTCAGTACTTC. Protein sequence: CASSLDPSGTSKNIQYF.

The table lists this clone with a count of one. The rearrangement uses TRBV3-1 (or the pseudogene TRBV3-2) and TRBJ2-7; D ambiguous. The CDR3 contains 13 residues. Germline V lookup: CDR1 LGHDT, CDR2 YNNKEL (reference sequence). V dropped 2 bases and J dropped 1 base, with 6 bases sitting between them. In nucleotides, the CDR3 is TGTGCCAGCAGCCAAATCTCGTCCTACGAGCAGTACTTC. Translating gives CASSQISSYEQYF.

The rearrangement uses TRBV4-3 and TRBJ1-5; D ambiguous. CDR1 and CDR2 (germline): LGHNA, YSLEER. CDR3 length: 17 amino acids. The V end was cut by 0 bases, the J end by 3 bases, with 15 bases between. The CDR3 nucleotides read TGCGCCAGCAGCCAAGATTATGGGCAGAAACTCAATCAGCCCCAGCATTTT. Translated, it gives CASSQDYGQKLNQPQHF.

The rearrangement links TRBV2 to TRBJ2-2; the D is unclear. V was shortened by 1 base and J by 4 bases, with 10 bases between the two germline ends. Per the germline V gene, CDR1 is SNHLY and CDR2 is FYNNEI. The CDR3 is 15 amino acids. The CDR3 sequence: CASSEDGQTTGELFF. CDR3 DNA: TGTGCCAGCAGTGAAGATGGGCAGACCACCGGGGAGCTGTTTTTT.

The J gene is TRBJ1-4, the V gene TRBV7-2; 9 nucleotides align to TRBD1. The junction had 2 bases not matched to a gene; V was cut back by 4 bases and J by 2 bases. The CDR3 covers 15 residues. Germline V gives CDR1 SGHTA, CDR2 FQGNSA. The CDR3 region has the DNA TGTGCCAGCAGCTGGACAGGGGTGACTAATGAAAAACTGTTTTTT. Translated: CASSWTGVTNEKLFF.